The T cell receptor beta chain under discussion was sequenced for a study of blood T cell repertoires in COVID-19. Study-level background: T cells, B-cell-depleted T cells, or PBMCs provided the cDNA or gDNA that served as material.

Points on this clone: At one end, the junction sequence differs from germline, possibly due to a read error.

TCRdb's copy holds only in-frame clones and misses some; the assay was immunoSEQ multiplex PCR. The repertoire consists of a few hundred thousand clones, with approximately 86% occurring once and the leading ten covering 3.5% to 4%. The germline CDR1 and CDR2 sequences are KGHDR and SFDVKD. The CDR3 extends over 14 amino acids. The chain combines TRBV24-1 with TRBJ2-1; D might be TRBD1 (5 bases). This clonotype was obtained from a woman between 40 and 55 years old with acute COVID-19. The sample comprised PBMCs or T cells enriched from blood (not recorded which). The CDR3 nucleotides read TGTGCCACCAGTGCCACTGACAACAGGAATGGGCAGTTCTTC. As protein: CATSATDNRNGQFF.